One sample yielded the 18 T cell receptor beta chains listed below, sequenced in a study of CD8 T cells in ankylosing spondylitis (dated by TCRdb to about 2017). The method behind the library was 5' RACE. Sequencing was performed on an Illumina MiSeq. Using fastp trimming at Q25 and MiXCR clonotype assembly, TCRdb reanalyzed the public sequencing data and kept in-frame beta chains. Identical CDR3 proteins give one entry, which carries the most common genes and DNA. This sample has about 27,000 distinct CDR3 sequences in its table, and 6.5% to 9.5% of those were observed once. The ten largest make up almost 30% of the sample. The sample consisted of blood. These TCRs come from a male donor with ankylosing spondylitis or in good health (not recorded which).

This rearrangement joins TRBV28 to TRBJ1-1; 7 bases map to TRBD1. The V gene's germline CDR1 is MDHEN and CDR2 SYDVKM. CDR3 size: 14 residues. The J segment lost 4 bases and the V segment lost 6 bases, leaving 8 bases of the junction unmatched. CDR3 sequence (DNA): TGTGCCAGCAGGCCTCAGGGGGGTGGCACTGAAGCTTTCTTT. Translated: CASRPQGGGTEAFF.

This clonotype was seen more than once but under ten times. The V and J genes are TRBV4-3 and TRBJ2-2, with 11 bases that match TRBD2. The CDR3 contains 17 residues. V lost 4 bases and J lost 0; bases outside the gene matches: 4. CDR1 and CDR2 from the germline V gene are LGHNA and YSLEER. The CDR3 loop is CASSRRLAGTNTGELFF. The CDR3 DNA follows: TGCGCCAGCAGCCGTAGACTAGCGGGGACGAACACCGGGGAGCTGTTTTTT.

This clonotype occurred a few times. V usage is TRBV7-2 and J usage is TRBJ2-1, with 10 bases matching TRBD2. There are 15 residues in the CDR3. The junction had 9 bases not matched to a gene; V was cut back by 5 bases and J by 8 bases. Per germline, CDR1 SGHTA and CDR2 FQGNSA. The CDR3 DNA is TGTGCCAGCAGCCCCCTAGCGGGGGCGGGGGATGAGCAGTTCTTC. This sequence encodes CASSPLAGAGDEQFF.

The table lists this clonotype with a few counts. The V gene is TRBV6-2 or TRBV6-3, the J gene TRBJ2-1; a possible D gene is TRBD2 (6 bases). V lost 8 bases, J lost 7 bases, and 21 bases lay in between. Germline loops: CDR1 MNHEY, CDR2 SVGEGT. CDR3 size: 15 residues. CDR3 sequence reads: CASATPGRVTNEQFF. DNA for the CDR3: TGTGCCAGCGCAACACCCGGGAGAGTTACAAATGAGCAGTTCTTC.

In DNA form, the CDR3 reads TGTGCCAGCAGTCCTGGCAAAAACATTCAGTACTTC. Encoded protein: CASSPGKNIQYF. The rearrangement links TRBV12-3 or TRBV12-4 to TRBJ2-4, with D unresolved. This CDR3 has 12 amino acids. Trimming cost V 5 bases and J 3 bases, with 5 bases left between them.

This chain connects TRBV25-1 to TRBJ2-7; tentative D call: TRBD1 (7 bases). The CDR3 loop spans 17 amino acids. Per the germline V gene, CDR1 is MGHDK and CDR2 is SYGVNS. With 6 bases removed from V and 5 bases from J, the gap between germline ends came to 26 bases. CDR3 sequence (DNA): TGTGCCAGCAGCCCCCCAGCAGGGCAGGGGGGAGGAAACGAGCAGTACTTC. Its protein is CASSPPAGQGGGNEQYF.

This clonotype was detected a few times. V and J are TRBV5-1 and TRBJ2-2; no firm D call. This CDR3 contains 15 residues. Trimming removed 3 bases at V and 1 base at J, with 10 bases between. Germline V CDR1 and CDR2: SGHRS, YFSETQ. DNA of the CDR3: TGCGCCAGCAGCTACAAGGACGGGAACACCGGGGAGCTGTTTTTT. Protein product: CASSYKDGNTGELFF.

This clonotype was counted many times. The V gene is TRBV4-1, the J gene TRBJ2-1, with 7 bases matching TRBD1. CDR3 length: 16 amino acids. The germline V gene has CDR1 MGHRA and CDR2 YSYEKL. Trimming took 3 bases from V and 3 from J; bases not matched to a gene: 8. Here the CDR3 DNA reads TGCGCCAGCAGCCAGACTCCCCGGACAGGCTACAATGAGCAGTTCTTC. Protein sequence: CASSQTPRTGYNEQFF.

The chain is built from TRBV5-1 and TRBJ2-2, with 8 bases lining up with TRBD2. The J segment lost 5 bases and the V segment lost 3 bases, leaving 6 bases of the junction unmatched. This CDR3 is 15 amino acids long. Germline V gives CDR1 SGHRS, CDR2 YFSETQ. CDR3 bases: TGCGCCAGCAGCTCGAGAGCGGGAGATACCGGGGAGCTGTTTTTT. Translation: CASSSRAGDTGELFF.

The chain recombines TRBV7-8 with TRBJ2-2, with 7 bases fitting TRBD1. V was pared by 6 bases and J by 7 bases, with 11 bases of the junction left unmatched. CDR1 and CDR2 from the germline V gene are SGHVS and FQNEAQ. The CDR3 has 15 residues. The CDR3 spells CASSTLQGVVGELFF. Here the CDR3 DNA reads TGTGCCAGCAGTACACTGCAGGGGGTAGTCGGGGAGCTGTTTTTT.

The chain links TRBV6-2 or TRBV6-3 to TRBJ2-5; D is ambiguous. This CDR3 is built from 14 residues. Germline V CDR1 and CDR2: MNHEY, SVGEGT. V was trimmed by 1 base and J by 5 bases, leaving 11 bases between them. CDR3: CASSYFLSRETQYF. The CDR3 DNA follows: TGTGCCAGCAGTTACTTCCTATCGAGGGAGACCCAGTACTTC.

A few counts support this clonotype. This chain's CDR3 is CASSPRDEQFF. CDR3 nucleotides: TGTGCCAGCAGTCCAAGGGATGAGCAGTTCTTC. V gene TRBV12-3 or TRBV12-4 combines with J gene TRBJ2-1; no definite D call. The CDR3 runs to 11 residues. The germline V and J ends were trimmed by 5 bases and 8 bases, with 7 bases remaining between them.

In its sample, this clonotype ranks as medium-sized. The chain combines TRBV20-1 with TRBJ2-1; D unresolved. There are 11 residues in the CDR3. V was cut by 4 bases and J by 4 bases, with 5 bases left in between. Germline V gene sequence: CDR1 DFQATT, CDR2 SNEGSKA (reference sequence). The chain's CDR3 is CSANGYNEQFF. The CDR3 DNA reads TGCAGTGCTAACGGGTACAATGAGCAGTTCTTC.

This clonotype was picked up a small number of times. The chain uses TRBV4-3 and TRBJ2-1, with D possibly matching TRBD2 (5 bases). The V end lost 0 bases, the J end lost 4 bases, and 10 bases lay between the germline ends. The CDR3 consists of 15 residues. Germline lookup yields CDR1 LGHNA and CDR2 YSLEER. CDR3 in amino acids: CASSQEEDRYNEQFF. The CDR3 nucleotides read TGCGCCAGCAGCCAAGAGGAGGATAGATACAATGAGCAGTTCTTC.

Many counts were recorded for this clonotype. V gene TRBV16 combines with J gene TRBJ1-1; 7 bases align to TRBD1. From germline, CDR1 is KGHSY and CDR2 FQNENV. The CDR3 length is 15 residues. V dropped 4 bases and J dropped 4; count of bases not matched to a gene: 9. CDR3 sequence: CASSPRGGGLTEAFF. CDR3 nucleotides: TGTGCCAGCAGCCCCCGGGGAGGGGGCCTCACTGAAGCTTTCTTT. Based on the CDR3 plus reference TRBV16 and TRBJ1-1, the full variable domain is GEEVAQTPKHLVRGEGQKAKLYCAPIKGHSYVFWYQQVLKNEFKFLISFQNENVFDETGMPKERFSAKCLPNSPCSLEIQATKLEDSAVYFCASSPRGGGLTEAFFGQGTRLTVV.

This clonotype was counted between two and nine times. The chain recombines TRBV12-3 or TRBV12-4 with TRBJ2-2; perhaps TRBD2 as D (6 bases). Trimming took off 6 bases at V and 4 bases at J, with 15 bases between the two ends. The CDR3 runs 15 residues. CDR3 bases: TGTGCCAGCAGCAATAGCGGTCTGGGCACCGGGGAGCTGTTTTTT. It specifies CASSNSGLGTGELFF.

The chain links TRBV20-1 to TRBJ2-1; 8 bases are a match to TRBD2. The CDR3 loop spans 14 amino acids. The V segment lost 3 bases and the J segment 0 bases; nucleotides outside the gene matches: 1. Germline CDR1 and CDR2: DFQATT and SNEGSKA (reference sequence). The CDR3 DNA reads TGCAGTGCTAGGAGCGGGGGCTCCTACAATGAGCAGTTCTTC. Protein: CSARSGGSYNEQFF.

The chain employs TRBV5-1 and TRBJ2-2; 10 bases map to TRBD2. This CDR3 contains 15 residues. Germline V gives CDR1 SGHRS, CDR2 YFSETQ. V was clipped by 4 bases and J by 7 bases; unmatched bases: 7. Here the CDR3 reads CASSLASGSGGELFF. DNA for the CDR3: TGCGCCAGCAGCCTCGCTAGCGGGAGTGGCGGGGAGCTGTTTTTT.